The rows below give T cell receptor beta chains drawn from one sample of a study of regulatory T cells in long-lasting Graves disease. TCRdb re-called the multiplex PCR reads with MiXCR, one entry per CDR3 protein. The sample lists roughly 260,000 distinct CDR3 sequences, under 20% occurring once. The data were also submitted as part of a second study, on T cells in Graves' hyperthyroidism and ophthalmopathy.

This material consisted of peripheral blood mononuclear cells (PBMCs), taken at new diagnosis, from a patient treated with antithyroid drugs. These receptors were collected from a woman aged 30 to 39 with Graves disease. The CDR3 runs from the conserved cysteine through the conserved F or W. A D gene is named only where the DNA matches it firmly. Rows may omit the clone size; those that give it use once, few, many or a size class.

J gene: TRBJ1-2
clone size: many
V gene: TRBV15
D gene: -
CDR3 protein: CATSRGGNYGYTF
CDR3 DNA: TGTGCCACCAGCAGAGGAGGGAACTATGGCTACACCTTC

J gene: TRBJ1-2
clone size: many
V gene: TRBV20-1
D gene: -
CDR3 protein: CSARAGSGMAYGYTF
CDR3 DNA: TGCAGTGCTAGGGCTGGGTCAGGGATGGCCTATGGCTACACCTTC

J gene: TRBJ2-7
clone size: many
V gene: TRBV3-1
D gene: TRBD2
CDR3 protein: CASSSGASGGYEQYF
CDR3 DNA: TGTGCCAGCAGCAGCGGGGCTAGCGGGGGCTACGAGCAGTACTTC

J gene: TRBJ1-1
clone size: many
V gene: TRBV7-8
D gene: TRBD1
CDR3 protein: CASSLALGQGARRPEAFF
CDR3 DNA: TGTGCCAGCAGCTTAGCGCTGGGACAGGGGGCGCGGCGACCTGAAGCTTTCTTT

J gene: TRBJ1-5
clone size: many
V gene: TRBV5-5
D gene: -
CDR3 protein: CASSLASSNQPQHF
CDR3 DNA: TGTGCCAGCAGCTTGGCCAGTAGCAATCAGCCCCAGCATTTT

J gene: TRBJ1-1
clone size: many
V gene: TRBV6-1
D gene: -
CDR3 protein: CASRPQQGRNTEAFF
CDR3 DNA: TGTGCCAGCAGACCCCAACAGGGCCGGAACACTGAAGCTTTCTTT

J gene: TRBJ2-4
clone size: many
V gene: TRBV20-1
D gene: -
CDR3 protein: CSARGANIQYF
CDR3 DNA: TGCAGTGCTAGGGGCGCAAACATTCAGTACTTC

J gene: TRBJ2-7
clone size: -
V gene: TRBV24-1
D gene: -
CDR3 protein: CATSDPERNYEQYF
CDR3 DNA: TGTGCCACCAGTGATCCCGAGAGGAACTACGAGCAGTACTTC

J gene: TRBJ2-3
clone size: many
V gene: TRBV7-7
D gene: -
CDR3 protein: CASSLASVSRILDTQYF
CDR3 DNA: TGTGCTAGCAGCTTAGCGAGCGTGTCTAGAATCCTAGATACGCAGTATTTT

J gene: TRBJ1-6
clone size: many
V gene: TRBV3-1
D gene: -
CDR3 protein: CASSQSGGDSPLHF
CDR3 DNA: TGTGCCAGCAGCCAATCCGGTGGAGATTCACCCCTCCACTTT

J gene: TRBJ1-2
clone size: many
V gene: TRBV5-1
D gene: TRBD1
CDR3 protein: CASSWGTGKGGYTF
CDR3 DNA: TGCGCCAGCAGCTGGGGGACAGGGAAAGGTGGCTACACCTTC

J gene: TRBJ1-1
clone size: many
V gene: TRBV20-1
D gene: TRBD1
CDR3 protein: CSARASGTGTVTEAFF
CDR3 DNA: TGCAGTGCTAGAGCCTCCGGGACAGGGACAGTAACTGAAGCTTTCTTT

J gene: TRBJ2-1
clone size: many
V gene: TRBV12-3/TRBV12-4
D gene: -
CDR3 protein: CASSFKARYVGEQFF
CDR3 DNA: TGTGCCAGCAGTTTTAAGGCTAGGTATGTAGGTGAGCAGTTCTTC

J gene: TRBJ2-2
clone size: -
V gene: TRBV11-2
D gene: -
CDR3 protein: CASSLVSGRGELFF
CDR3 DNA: TGTGCCAGCAGCTTAGTAAGCGGTCGGGGGGAGCTGTTTTTT

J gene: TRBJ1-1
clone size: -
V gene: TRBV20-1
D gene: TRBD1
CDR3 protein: CSARGGAGGPEAFF
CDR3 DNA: TGCAGTGCTAGAGGGGGGGCAGGGGGTCCCGAAGCTTTCTTT

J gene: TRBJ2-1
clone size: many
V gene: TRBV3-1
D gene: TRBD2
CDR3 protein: CASSDRLAGGHLEQFF
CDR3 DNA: TGTGCCAGCAGCGACCGACTAGCGGGGGGCCACCTTGAGCAGTTCTTC